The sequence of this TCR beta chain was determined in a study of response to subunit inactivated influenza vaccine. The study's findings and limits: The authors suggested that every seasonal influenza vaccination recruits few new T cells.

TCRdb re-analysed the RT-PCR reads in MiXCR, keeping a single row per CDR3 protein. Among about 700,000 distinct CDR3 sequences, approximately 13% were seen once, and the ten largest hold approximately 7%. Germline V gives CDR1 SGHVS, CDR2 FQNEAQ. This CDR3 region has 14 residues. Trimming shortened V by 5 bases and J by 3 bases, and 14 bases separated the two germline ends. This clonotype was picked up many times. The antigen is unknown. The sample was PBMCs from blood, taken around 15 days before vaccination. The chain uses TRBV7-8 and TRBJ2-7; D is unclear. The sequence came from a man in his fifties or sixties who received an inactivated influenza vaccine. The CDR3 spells CASSLMAESYEQYF. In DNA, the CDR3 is TGTGCCAGCAGCCTCATGGCGGAAAGCTACGAGCAGTACTTC.